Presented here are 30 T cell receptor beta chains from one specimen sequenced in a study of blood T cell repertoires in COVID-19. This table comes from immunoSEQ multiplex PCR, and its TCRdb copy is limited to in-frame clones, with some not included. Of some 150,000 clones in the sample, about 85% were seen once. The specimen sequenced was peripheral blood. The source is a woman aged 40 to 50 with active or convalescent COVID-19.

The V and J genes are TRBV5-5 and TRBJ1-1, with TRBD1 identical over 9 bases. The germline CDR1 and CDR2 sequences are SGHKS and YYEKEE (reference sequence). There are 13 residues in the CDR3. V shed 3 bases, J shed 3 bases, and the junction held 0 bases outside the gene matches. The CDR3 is CASSWDRDTEAFF. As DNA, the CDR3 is TGTGCCAGCAGCTGGGACAGGGACACTGAAGCTTTCTTT. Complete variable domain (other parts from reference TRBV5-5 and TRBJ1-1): DAGVTQSPTHLIKTRGQQVTLRCSPISGHKSVSWYQQVLGQGPQFIFQYYEKEERGRGNFPDRFSARQFPNYSSELNVNALLLGDSALYLCASSWDRDTEAFFGQGTRLTVV.

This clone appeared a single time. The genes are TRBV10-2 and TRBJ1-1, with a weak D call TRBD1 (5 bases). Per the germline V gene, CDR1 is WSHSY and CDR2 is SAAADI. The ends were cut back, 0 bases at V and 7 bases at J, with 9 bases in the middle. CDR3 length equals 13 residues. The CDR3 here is CASSESMGGEAFF. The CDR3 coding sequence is TGCGCCAGCAGTGAGTCGATGGGGGGTGAAGCTTTCTTT.

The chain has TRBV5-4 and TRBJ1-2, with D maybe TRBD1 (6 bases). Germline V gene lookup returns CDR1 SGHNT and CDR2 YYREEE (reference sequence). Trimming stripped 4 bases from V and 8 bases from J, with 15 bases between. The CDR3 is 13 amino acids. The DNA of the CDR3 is TGTGCCAGCAGCAACAGGGATCCCTCGGGCTACACCTTC. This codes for CASSNRDPSGYTF.

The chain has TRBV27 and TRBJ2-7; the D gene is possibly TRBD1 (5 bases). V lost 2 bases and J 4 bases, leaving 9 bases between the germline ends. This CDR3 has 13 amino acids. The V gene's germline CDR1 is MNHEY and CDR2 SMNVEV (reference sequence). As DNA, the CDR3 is TGTGCCAGCAGTTTAACCAGGGAATACGAGCAGTACTTC. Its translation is CASSLTREYEQYF.

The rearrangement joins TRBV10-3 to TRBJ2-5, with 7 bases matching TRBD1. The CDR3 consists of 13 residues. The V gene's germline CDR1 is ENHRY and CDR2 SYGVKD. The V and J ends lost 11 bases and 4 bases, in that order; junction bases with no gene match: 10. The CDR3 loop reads CAAGQRGRETQYF. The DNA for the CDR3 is TGTGCCGCTGGTCAGAGGGGGCGAGAGACCCAGTACTTC.

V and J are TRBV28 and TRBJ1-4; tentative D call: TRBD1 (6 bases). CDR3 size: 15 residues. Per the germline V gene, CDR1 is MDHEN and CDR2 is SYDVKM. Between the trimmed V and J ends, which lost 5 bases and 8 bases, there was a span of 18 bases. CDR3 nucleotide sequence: TGTGCCAGCAGTGGCGAGACAGGACGAGAAGAAAAACTGTTTTTT. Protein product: CASSGETGREEKLFF.

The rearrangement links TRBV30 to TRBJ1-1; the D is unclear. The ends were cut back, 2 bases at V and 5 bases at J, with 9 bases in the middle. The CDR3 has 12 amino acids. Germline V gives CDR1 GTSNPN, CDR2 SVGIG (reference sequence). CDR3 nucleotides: TGTGCCTGGAGTCCACTGAGGACTGAAGCTTTCTTT. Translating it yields CAWSPLRTEAFF.

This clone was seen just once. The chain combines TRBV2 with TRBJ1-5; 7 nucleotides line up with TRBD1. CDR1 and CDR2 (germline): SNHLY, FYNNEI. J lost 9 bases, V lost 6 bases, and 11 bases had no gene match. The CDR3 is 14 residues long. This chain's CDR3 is CASRPDRDWRPQHF. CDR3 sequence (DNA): TGTGCCAGCAGACCTGACAGGGATTGGCGGCCCCAGCATTTT.

This CDR3 is CASSTIRTGYGYTF. The CDR3 coding sequence is TGTGCCAGCAGCACAATAAGGACAGGCTATGGCTACACCTTC. The chain links TRBV7-9 to TRBJ1-2; 7 bases map to TRBD1. Trimming cost V 5 bases and J 4 bases; bases outside gene matches: 7. CDR3 length: 14 residues. Per germline, CDR1 SEHNR and CDR2 FQNEAQ (reference sequence).

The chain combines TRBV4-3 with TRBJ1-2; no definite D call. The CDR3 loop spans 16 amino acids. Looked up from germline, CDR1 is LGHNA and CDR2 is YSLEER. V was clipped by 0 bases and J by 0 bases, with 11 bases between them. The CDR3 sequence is CASSQDSGIANYGYTF. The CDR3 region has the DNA TGCGCCAGCAGCCAAGACAGCGGCATAGCTAACTATGGCTACACCTTC.

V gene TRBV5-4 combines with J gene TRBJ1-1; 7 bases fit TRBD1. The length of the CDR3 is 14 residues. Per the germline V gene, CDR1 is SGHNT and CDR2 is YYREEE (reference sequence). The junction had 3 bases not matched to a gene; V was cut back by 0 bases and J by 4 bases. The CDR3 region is CASSLVTGSTEAFF. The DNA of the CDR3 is TGTGCCAGCAGCTTGGTGACAGGGAGCACTGAAGCTTTCTTT.

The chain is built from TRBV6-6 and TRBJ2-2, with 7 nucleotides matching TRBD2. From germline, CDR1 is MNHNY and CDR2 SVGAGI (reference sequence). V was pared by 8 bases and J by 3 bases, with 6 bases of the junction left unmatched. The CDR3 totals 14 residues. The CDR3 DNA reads TGTGCCAGCGTATTCGGGGGGTACACCGGGGAGCTGTTTTTT. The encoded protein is CASVFGGYTGELFF.

In DNA form, the CDR3 reads TGTGCCAGCAGCTGGGCACGGCATATCAACACCGGGGAGCTGTTTTTT. It translates to CASSWARHINTGELFF. The V and J genes are TRBV5-4 and TRBJ2-2; D unresolved. The CDR3 consists of 16 residues. Germline V gives CDR1 SGHNT, CDR2 YYREEE (reference sequence). V was clipped by 3 bases and J by 2 bases, with 14 bases between them.

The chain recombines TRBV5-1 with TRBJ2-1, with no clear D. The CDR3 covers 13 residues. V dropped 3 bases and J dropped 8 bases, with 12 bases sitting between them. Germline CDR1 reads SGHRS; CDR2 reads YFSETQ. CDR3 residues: CASSSSLNDEQFF. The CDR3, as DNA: TGCGCCAGCAGCTCCAGTTTAAACGATGAGCAGTTCTTC.

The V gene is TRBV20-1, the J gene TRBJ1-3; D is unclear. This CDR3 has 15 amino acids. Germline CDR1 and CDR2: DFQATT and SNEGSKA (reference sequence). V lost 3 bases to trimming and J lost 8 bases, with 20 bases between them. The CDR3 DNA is TGCAGTGCTAGTCTAGGATTGGGTCGGGGAGACACCATATATTTT. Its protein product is CSASLGLGRGDTIYF.

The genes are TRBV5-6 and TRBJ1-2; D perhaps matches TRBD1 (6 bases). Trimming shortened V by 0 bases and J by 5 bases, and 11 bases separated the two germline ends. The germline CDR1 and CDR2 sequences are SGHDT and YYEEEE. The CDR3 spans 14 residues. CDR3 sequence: CASSLDREYYGYTF. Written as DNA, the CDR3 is TGTGCCAGCAGCTTGGACAGGGAATATTATGGCTACACCTTC. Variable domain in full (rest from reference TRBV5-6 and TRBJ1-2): DAGVTQSPTHLIKTRGQQVTLRCSPKSGHDTVSWYQQALGQGPQFIFQYYEEEERQRGNFPDRFSGHQFPNYSSELNVNALLLGDSALYLCASSLDREYYGYTFGSGTRLTVV.

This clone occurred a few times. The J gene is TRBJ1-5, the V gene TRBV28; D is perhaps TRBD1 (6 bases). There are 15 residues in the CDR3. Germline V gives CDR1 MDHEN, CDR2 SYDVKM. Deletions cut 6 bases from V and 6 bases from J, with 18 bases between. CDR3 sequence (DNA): TGTGCCAGCAGCCCCTGGAACAGGGAGCGTCAGCCCCAGCATTTT. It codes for CASSPWNRERQPQHF.

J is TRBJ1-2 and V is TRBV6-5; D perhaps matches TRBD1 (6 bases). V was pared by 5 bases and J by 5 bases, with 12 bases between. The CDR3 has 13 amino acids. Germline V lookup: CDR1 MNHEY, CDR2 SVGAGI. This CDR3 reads CASSTTGKYGYTF. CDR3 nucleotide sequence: TGTGCCAGCAGTACCACAGGGAAGTATGGCTACACCTTC.

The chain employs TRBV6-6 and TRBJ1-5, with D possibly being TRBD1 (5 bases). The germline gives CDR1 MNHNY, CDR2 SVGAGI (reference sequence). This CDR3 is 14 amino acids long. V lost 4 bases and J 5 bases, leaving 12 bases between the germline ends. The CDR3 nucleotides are TGTGCCAGCAGTTTTCGCCCGGGGGATCAGCCCCAGCATTTT. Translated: CASSFRPGDQPQHF.

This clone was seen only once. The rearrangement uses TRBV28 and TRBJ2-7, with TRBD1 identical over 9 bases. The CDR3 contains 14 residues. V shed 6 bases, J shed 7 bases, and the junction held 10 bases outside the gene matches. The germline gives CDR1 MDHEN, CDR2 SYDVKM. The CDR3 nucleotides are TGTGCCAGCAGGGTACGACAGGGGGTGGGGGAGCAGTACTTC. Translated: CASRVRQGVGEQYF.

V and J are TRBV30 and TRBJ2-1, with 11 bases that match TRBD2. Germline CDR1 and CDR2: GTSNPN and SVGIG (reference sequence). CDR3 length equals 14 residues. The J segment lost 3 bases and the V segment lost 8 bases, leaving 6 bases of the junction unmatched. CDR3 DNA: TGTGCCCTATGGACTAGCGGGTTCTACAATGAGCAGTTCTTC. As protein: CALWTSGFYNEQFF.

The CDR3 spells CASSSGTSGNEQFF. CDR3 DNA sequence: TGTGCCAGCAGCTCCGGGACTAGCGGCAATGAGCAGTTCTTC. The genes are TRBV2 and TRBJ2-1; 11 bases are a match to TRBD2. Germline loops: CDR1 SNHLY, CDR2 FYNNEI. Trimming removed 6 bases from V and 6 bases from J; junction bases left unmatched: 4. The CDR3 contains 14 residues.

The CDR3 coding sequence is TGTGCCAGCAGCCCCTCAGCGATTCCGGCCCTCCACTTT. This gives the protein CASSPSAIPALHF. The chain couples TRBV9 to TRBJ1-6; no definite D call. The CDR3 is 13 amino acids. In germline, CDR1 is SGDLS, CDR2 YYNGEE. Trimming stripped 4 bases from V and 14 bases from J, with 16 bases between. Variable domain in full (rest from reference TRBV9 and TRBJ1-6): DSGVTQTPKHLITATGQRVTLRCSPRSGDLSVYWYQQSLDQGLQFLIQYYNGEERAKGNILERFSAQQFPDLHSELNLSSLELGDSALYFCASSPSAIPALHFGNGTRLTVT.

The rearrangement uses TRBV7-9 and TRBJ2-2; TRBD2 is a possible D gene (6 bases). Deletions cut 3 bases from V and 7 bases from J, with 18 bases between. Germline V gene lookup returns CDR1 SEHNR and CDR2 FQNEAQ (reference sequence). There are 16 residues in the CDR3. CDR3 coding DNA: TGTGCCAGCAGCTTTGGACTCTCCCGGCGGGACGGGGAGCTGTTTTTT. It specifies CASSFGLSRRDGELFF.

CDR3 nucleotides: TGTGCCAGTAGTTGGCGACAGGGGAACTATGGCTACACCTTC. Its translation: CASSWRQGNYGYTF. The chain is built from TRBV19 and TRBJ1-2; 8 positions agree with TRBD1. The ends lost 5 bases at V and 2 bases at J; junction bases unmatched: 4. CDR3 length equals 14 residues. CDR1 is LNHDA and CDR2 is SQIVND in the germline V gene (reference sequence).

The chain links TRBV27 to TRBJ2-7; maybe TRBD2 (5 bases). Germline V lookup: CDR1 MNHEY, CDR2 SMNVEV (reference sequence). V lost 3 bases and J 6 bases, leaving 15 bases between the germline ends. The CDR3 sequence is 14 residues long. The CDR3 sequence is CASSLLAIGGEQYF. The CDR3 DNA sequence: TGTGCCAGCAGTTTGCTAGCCATTGGAGGCGAGCAGTACTTC.

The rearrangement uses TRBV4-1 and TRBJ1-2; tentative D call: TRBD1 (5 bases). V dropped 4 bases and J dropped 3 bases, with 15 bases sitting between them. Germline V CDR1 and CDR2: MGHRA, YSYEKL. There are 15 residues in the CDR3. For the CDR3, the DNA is TGCGCCAGCAGCCCTCCGACAGTTAGCCACTATGGCTACACCTTC. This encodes CASSPPTVSHYGYTF.

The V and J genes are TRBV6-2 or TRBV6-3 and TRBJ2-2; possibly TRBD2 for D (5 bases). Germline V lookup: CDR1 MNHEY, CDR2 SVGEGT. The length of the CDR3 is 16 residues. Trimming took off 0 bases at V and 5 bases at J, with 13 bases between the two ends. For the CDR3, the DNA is TGTGCCAGCAGTTACTCGACGGGGTCGGGAACCGGGGAGCTGTTTTTT. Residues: CASSYSTGSGTGELFF.

The CDR3 protein is CASRKGLTGSDTQYF. CDR3 DNA sequence: TGCGCCAGCAGGAAGGGATTGACAGGGTCGGATACGCAGTATTTT. The chain uses TRBV10-2 and TRBJ2-3; 7 bases are a match to TRBD1. This CDR3 is 15 amino acids long. CDR1 and CDR2 from the germline V gene are WSHSY and SAAADI. Trimming at V came to 6 bases and at J to 6 bases, leaving 12 bases not matched to a gene.

CDR3 region: CASSIPGGAAYEQYF. The CDR3 DNA follows: TGTGCCAGTAGTATACCCGGGGGGGCCGCCTACGAGCAGTACTTC. The gene calls are TRBV19 and TRBJ2-7; 8 nucleotides agree with TRBD2. CDR3 length: 15 amino acids. Germline trimming cut 2 bases from V and 2 bases from J; bases unmatched to any gene: 5. CDR1 is LNHDA, CDR2 SQIVND, per germline (reference sequence).